Listed below are T cell receptor beta chains from one sample, sequenced in a study of blood T cells in healthy people across ages. TCRdb re-derived calls from the 5' RACE reads in MiXCR, one entry per CDR3 protein. The repertoire holds about 1.8 million distinct CDR3 sequences, with about 50% as singletons. The sequencing input was blood. The source of these receptors is a woman in her 40s in good health. Each CDR3 is given with its conserved first and last residue. D genes are given only for firm matches. Only part of the rows carry a size: once, few, many, or a class if the clone is expanded.

J,V,size,D,CDR3,DNA
TRBJ2-1,TRBV6-1,-,TRBD1,CASSEQPPGGAGNEQFF,TGTGCCAGCAGTGAACAACCCCCAGGGGGCGCAGGGAATGAGCAGTTCTTC
TRBJ1-4,TRBV7-8,few,-,CASSLAGGIATNEKLFF,TGTGCCAGCAGCTTAGCGGGCGGGATTGCAACTAATGAAAAACTGTTTTTT
TRBJ2-7,TRBV7-2,few,-,CASSWKPTGLLTHYEQYF,TGTGCCAGCAGCTGGAAACCCACGGGACTCCTAACTCACTACGAGCAGTACTTC
TRBJ2-7,TRBV6-5,-,TRBD1,CASSDRGSEYEQYF,TGTGCCAGCAGCGACAGGGGGTCGGAGTACGAGCAGTACTTC
TRBJ1-2,TRBV4-3,-,TRBD1,CASSQVRSGTGHGYTF,TGCGCCAGCAGCCAAGTTCGTTCCGGGACAGGGCATGGCTACACCTTC
TRBJ2-1,TRBV5-1,-,-,CAGSLEGGAMDEQFF,TGCGCCGGCAGCTTGGAAGGGGGGGCCATGGATGAGCAGTTCTTC
TRBJ1-4,TRBV7-2,-,-,CASSPRTASEKLFF,TGTGCCAGCAGTCCCAGGACGGCCTCTGAAAAACTGTTTTTT
TRBJ2-7,TRBV20-1,few,-,CSARDRDPTREQYF,TGCAGTGCTAGAGATCGGGACCCTACGAGGGAGCAGTACTTC
TRBJ2-1,TRBV20-1,-,-,CSQTGYPNEQFF,TGCAGTCAAACGGGCTACCCCAATGAGCAGTTCTTC
TRBJ2-4,TRBV20-1,-,TRBD1,CSAGPHEGQLKNIQYF,TGCAGTGCGGGTCCTCACGAGGGACAGTTAAAAAACATTCAGTACTTC
TRBJ2-7,TRBV20-1,-,-,CSARWGRVGGEQYF,TGCAGTGCTAGATGGGGCAGGGTAGGGGGTGAGCAGTACTTC
TRBJ2-3,TRBV9,-,TRBD2,CASSERPGLVTDTQYF,TGTGCCAGCAGCGAGCGACCGGGACTAGTAACTGATACGCAGTATTTT
TRBJ1-5,TRBV20-1,few,-,CSARFSSGNSNQPQHF,TGCAGTGCTAGATTCTCGTCAGGTAATAGCAATCAGCCCCAGCATTTT
TRBJ2-6,TRBV4-3,few,-,CASSQGSGSAGANVLTF,TGCGCCAGCAGCCAAGGATCAGGGAGTGCTGGGGCCAACGTCCTGACTTTC
TRBJ1-1,TRBV7-9,once,-,CASSPMIGTEAFF,TGTGCCAGCAGCCCGATGATCGGCACTGAAGCTTTCTTT
TRBJ2-5,TRBV7-2,few,-,CASSLGQRAEETQYF,TGTGCCAGCAGCCTAGGGCAACGAGCGGAAGAGACCCAGTACTTC
TRBJ2-4,TRBV18,-,-,CASSPPGSWGRVAKNIQYF,TGTGCCAGCTCACCACCGGGGAGTTGGGGCAGAGTGGCCAAAAACATTCAGTACTTC
TRBJ2-7,TRBV7-2,-,-,CASSEWGRSYEQYF,TGTGCCAGCAGCGAGTGGGGGCGATCCTACGAGCAGTACTTC